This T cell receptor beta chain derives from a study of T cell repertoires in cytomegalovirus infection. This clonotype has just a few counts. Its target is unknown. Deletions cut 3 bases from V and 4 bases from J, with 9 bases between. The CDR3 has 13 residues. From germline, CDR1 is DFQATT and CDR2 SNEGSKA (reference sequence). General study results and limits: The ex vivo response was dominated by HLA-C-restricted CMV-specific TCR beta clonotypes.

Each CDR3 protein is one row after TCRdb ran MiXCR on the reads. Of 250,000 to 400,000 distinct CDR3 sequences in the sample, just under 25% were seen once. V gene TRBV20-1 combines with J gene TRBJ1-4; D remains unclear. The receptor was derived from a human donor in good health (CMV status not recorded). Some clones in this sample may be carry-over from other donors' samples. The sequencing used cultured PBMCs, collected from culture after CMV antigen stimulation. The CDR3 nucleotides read TGCAGTGCTAGTTCCAGCATTAATGAAAAACTGTTTTTT. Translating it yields CSASSSINEKLFF.